Below are 28 T cell receptor beta chains sequenced from a single sample in a study of blood T cell repertoires in COVID-19. Sequencing used immunoSEQ multiplex PCR; TCRdb keeps in-frame clones, though not all of them. This table has over 200,000 clones, approximately 84% appearing once. What was sequenced was PBMCs or T cells enriched from blood (not recorded which). All receptors derive from a man in his sixties who had recovered from COVID-19.

V and J are TRBV5-4 and TRBJ2-1, with 8 positions matching TRBD1. Germline V gene data show CDR1 as SGHNT and CDR2 as YYREEE (reference sequence). CDR3 length equals 16 residues. V shed 1 base and J 5 bases; nucleotides not matched to a gene: 8. The CDR3 DNA reads as TGTGCCAGCAGCTTGTCAAGGACAGGGCTGCACAATGAGCAGTTCTTC. Protein product: CASSLSRTGLHNEQFF. Variable domain in full (rest from reference TRBV5-4 and TRBJ2-1): ETGVTQSPTHLIKTRGQQVTLRCSSQSGHNTVSWYQQALGQGPQFIFQYYREEENGRGNFPPRFSGLQFPNYSSELNVNALELDDSALYLCASSLSRTGLHNEQFFGPGTRLTVL.

The chain joins TRBV18 to TRBJ2-1, with TRBD2 as a possible D gene (5 bases). CDR3 length: 16 amino acids. Per the germline V gene, CDR1 is KGHSH and CDR2 is LQKENI. V lost 5 bases and J lost 3, with 17 bases in between. The CDR3 DNA is TGTGCCAGCTCATCCCTACTAGGGTCGCGCTACAATGAGCAGTTCTTC. It specifies CASSSLLGSRYNEQFF.

V gene TRBV9 combines with J gene TRBJ1-1, with TRBD1 as a possible D gene (6 bases). V lost 3 bases to trimming and J lost 1 base, with 10 bases between them. Germline V CDR1 and CDR2: SGDLS, YYNGEE. The CDR3 totals 14 residues. The CDR3 here is CASSERGGNTEAFF. DNA for the CDR3: TGTGCCAGCAGCGAGAGAGGGGGGAACACTGAAGCTTTCTTT.

The gene calls are TRBV6-5 and TRBJ1-2; no firm D call. The germline V and J ends were trimmed by 4 bases and 8 bases, with 17 bases remaining between them. Per the germline V gene, CDR1 is MNHEY and CDR2 is SVGAGI. CDR3 length: 14 residues. Here the CDR3 DNA reads TGTGCCAGCAGTTCCTCCGTGGGTGGAGTGGGCTACACCTTC. This gives the protein CASSSSVGGVGYTF.

The CDR3: CASSYRPSLNTEAFF. CDR3 sequence (DNA): TGTGCCAGCAGTTACCGCCCGAGCTTGAACACTGAAGCTTTCTTT. This rearrangement joins TRBV6-5 to TRBJ1-1; no clear D gene. Germline CDR1 reads MNHEY; CDR2 reads SVGAGI. This CDR3 is 15 amino acids long. Trimming pared 2 bases from V and 0 bases from J, leaving 10 bases between.

This CDR3 reads CASSPGTGEDTGELFF. CDR3 DNA: TGTGCCAGTAGTCCGGGAACAGGGGAAGACACCGGGGAGCTGTTTTTT. The genes are TRBV19 and TRBJ2-2; TRBD1 matches at 7 bases. Germline lookup yields CDR1 LNHDA and CDR2 SQIVND (reference sequence). The trim removed 5 bases at V and 3 bases at J, leaving 9 bases unmatched. This CDR3 has 16 residues.

The rearrangement uses TRBV18 and TRBJ2-2; 9 nucleotides line up with TRBD1. Trimming at V came to 5 bases and at J to 10 bases, leaving 5 bases not matched to a gene. The germline CDR1 and CDR2 sequences are KGHSH and LQKENI. CDR3 length equals 13 residues. CDR3 coding DNA: TGTGCCAGCTCAGCCACAGGGGGCTCGGAGCTGTTTTTT. Translating gives CASSATGGSELFF.

The chain couples TRBV18 to TRBJ2-3; 10 positions agree with TRBD1. CDR3 length: 15 amino acids. Trimming took 8 bases from V and 4 from J; bases not matched to a gene: 9. The germline CDR1 and CDR2 sequences are KGHSH and LQKENI. The chain's CDR3 is CASRTRTGGSDTQYF. The CDR3 DNA is TGTGCCAGCCGGACGCGGACAGGGGGTTCAGATACGCAGTATTTT. The full variable domain, its missing parts supplied by reference TRBV18 and TRBJ2-3, is NAGVMQNPRHLVRRRGQEARLRCSPMKGHSHVYWYRQLPEEGLKFMVYLQKENIIDESGMPKERFSAEFPKEGPSILRIQQVVRGDSAAYFCASRTRTGGSDTQYFGPGTRLTVL.

The chain uses TRBV7-2 and TRBJ1-1; a possible D gene is TRBD1 (5 bases). The CDR3 totals 14 residues. CDR1 is SGHTA, CDR2 FQGNSA, per germline. Trimming stripped 3 bases from V and 5 bases from J, with 13 bases between. CDR3 loop: CASSFGGSATEAFF. The CDR3 DNA sequence: TGTGCCAGCAGCTTCGGGGGAAGCGCTACTGAAGCTTTCTTT.

The chain links TRBV5-1 to TRBJ1-2; D possibly corresponds to TRBD1 (5 bases). Germline V gives CDR1 SGHRS, CDR2 YFSETQ. The CDR3 is 14 amino acids. Trimming shortened V by 3 bases and J by 4 bases, and 13 bases separated the two germline ends. CDR3 nucleotide sequence: TGCGCCAGCAGCTCAGAGACAGCCTCCTATGGCTACACCTTC. This sequence encodes CASSSETASYGYTF.

V is TRBV3-1 (or the pseudogene TRBV3-2) and J is TRBJ1-4, with D perhaps TRBD1 (5 bases). Germline V gene data show CDR1 as LGHDT and CDR2 as YNNKEL (reference sequence). V lost 1 base and J lost 4, with 13 bases in between. The CDR3 covers 16 residues. CDR3 coding DNA: TGTGCCAGCAGCCAAGGAAGACCGGGACTTAATGAAAAACTGTTTTTT. It codes for CASSQGRPGLNEKLFF.

V gene TRBV13 combines with J gene TRBJ2-3, with no clear D. Germline values: CDR1 PRHDT, CDR2 FYEKMQ (reference sequence). CDR3 length: 12 residues. The V end lost 5 bases, the J end lost 6 bases, and 9 bases lay between the germline ends. DNA of the CDR3: TGTGCCAGCAGCGCCTTCCGGGATACGCAGTATTTT. Translation gives CASSAFRDTQYF.

In this sample, this clone turned up once. A read error may produce the germline difference seen at one junction end. This rearrangement joins TRBV6-1 to TRBJ1-2; D is ambiguous. Looked up from germline, CDR1 is MNHNS and CDR2 is SASEGT. This CDR3 contains 15 residues. The CDR3 loop reads CASSEGSVGNYGYTF. The DNA of the CDR3 is TGTGCCAGCAGCGAAGGGAGTGTTGGGAACTATGGCTACACCTTC.

The rearrangement uses TRBV2 and TRBJ2-3, with 11 bases aligning to TRBD1. Germline assignment: CDR1 SNHLY and CDR2 FYNNEI. This CDR3 region has 16 residues. The V segment lost 3 bases and the J segment 5 bases; nucleotides outside the gene matches: 7. As DNA, the CDR3 is TGTGCCAGCAGTGACCTCCGGGACAGGGGGAAAGATACGCAGTATTTT. Encoded protein: CASSDLRDRGKDTQYF.

V usage is TRBV24-1 and J usage is TRBJ1-5; no clear D. Between the trimmed V and J ends, which lost 4 bases and 0 bases, there was a span of 6 bases. CDR1 KGHDR and CDR2 SFDVKD come from the germline V gene. The CDR3 runs to 14 residues. CDR3 nucleotide sequence: TGTGCCACCAGTGACAGAAGTAGCAATCAGCCCCAGCATTTT. Encoded protein: CATSDRSSNQPQHF.

This rearrangement joins TRBV11-3 to TRBJ2-3; D possibly corresponds to TRBD1 (6 bases). CDR1 is SGHNT and CDR2 is YENEEA in the germline V gene. Deletions cut 4 bases from V and 0 bases from J, with 11 bases between. There are 15 residues in the CDR3. CDR3 residues: CASSYQGLSTDTQYF. CDR3 bases: TGTGCCAGCAGCTACCAGGGGCTTAGCACAGATACGCAGTATTTT.

The CDR3 sequence: CASSIVAGGMGPDTQYF. DNA of the CDR3: TGTGCCAGTAGTATAGTGGCTGGGGGGATGGGGCCAGATACGCAGTATTTT. This rearrangement joins TRBV19 to TRBJ2-3, with a tentative D call TRBD2 (6 bases). CDR3 length equals 17 residues. With 1 base removed from V and 4 bases from J, the gap between germline ends came to 18 bases. Germline CDR1 is LNHDA and CDR2 is SQIVND (reference sequence).

This clone was recorded a few times. The chain recombines TRBV19 with TRBJ2-6; D remains unclear. Deletions cut 6 bases from V and 0 bases from J, with 9 bases between. CDR1 LNHDA and CDR2 SQIVND come from the germline V gene (reference sequence). This CDR3 comprises 15 residues. The DNA of the CDR3 is TGTGCCAGTAGCCCTACAGTCTCTGGGGCCAACGTCCTGACTTTC. This gives the protein CASSPTVSGANVLTF.

V usage is TRBV27 and J usage is TRBJ2-3; weak D call: TRBD1 (6 bases). This CDR3 is built from 16 residues. V lost 1 base, J lost 4 bases, and 15 bases lay in between. CDR1 MNHEY and CDR2 SMNVEV come from the germline V gene (reference sequence). In DNA, the CDR3 is TGTGCCAGCAGTTTATTCGGGACATTAGAGGCAGATACGCAGTATTTT. Translated: CASSLFGTLEADTQYF.

The rearrangement links TRBV18 to TRBJ1-1; the match to TRBD1 covers 7 bases. Trimming removed 6 bases from V and 0 bases from J; junction bases left unmatched: 10. The CDR3 spans 16 residues. Germline CDR1 is KGHSH and CDR2 is LQKENI. In nucleotides, the CDR3 is TGTGCCAGCTCCCCCGGGACAGCCGTCATGAACACTGAAGCTTTCTTT. This encodes CASSPGTAVMNTEAFF.

This clone was seen only once. The V and J genes are TRBV13 and TRBJ1-2, with 9 bases lining up with TRBD1. There are 14 residues in the CDR3. Germline CDR1 is PRHDT and CDR2 is FYEKMQ (reference sequence). The trim removed 5 bases at V and 6 bases at J, leaving 7 bases unmatched. CDR3 in DNA: TGTGCCAGCAGCCCCCGGGACAGGGTGGATGGCTACACCTTC. This gives the protein CASSPRDRVDGYTF.

J is TRBJ1-4 and V is TRBV27, with D tentatively TRBD1 (6 bases). Looked up from germline, CDR1 is MNHEY and CDR2 is SMNVEV (reference sequence). This CDR3 region has 15 residues. Trimming pared 5 bases from V and 4 bases from J, leaving 14 bases between. CDR3 amino acids: CASSPLTGRNEKLFF. DNA of the CDR3: TGTGCCAGCAGTCCTCTGACAGGCCGTAATGAAAAACTGTTTTTT. Using reference TRBV27 and TRBJ1-4 for the parts outside the CDR3, the full variable domain is EAQVTQNPRYLITVTGKKLTVTCSQNMNHEYMSWYRQDPGLGLRQIYYSMNVEVTDKGDVPEGYKVSRKEKRNFPLILESPSPNQTSLYFCASSPLTGRNEKLFFGSGTQLSVL.

J is TRBJ1-1 and V is TRBV7-2; TRBD1 matches at 12 bases. The CDR3 is 13 residues long. Germline V CDR1 and CDR2: SGHTA, FQGNSA. V shed 4 bases and J 12 bases; nucleotides not matched to a gene: 6. The CDR3 sequence is CASSSGTGGATFF. The CDR3 DNA reads as TGTGCCAGCAGCTCGGGGACAGGGGGCGCGACTTTCTTT.

The rearrangement uses TRBV5-1 and TRBJ1-3; 11 bases are a match to TRBD1. CDR1 and CDR2 from the germline V gene are SGHRS and YFSETQ. This CDR3 region has 16 residues. V trimming: 0 bases; J trimming: 8 bases; junction bases outside the gene matches: 7. CDR3 region: CASSLARDRGLDTIYF. As DNA, the CDR3 is TGCGCCAGCAGCTTGGCCCGGGACAGGGGGTTGGACACCATATATTTT.

The V call is TRBV7-9, the J call TRBJ2-1; 9 nucleotides line up with TRBD1. The CDR3 covers 16 residues. Germline V gene lookup returns CDR1 SEHNR and CDR2 FQNEAQ (reference sequence). The V segment lost 5 bases and the J segment 0 bases; nucleotides outside the gene matches: 5. The CDR3 loop reads CASSLGTGSSYNEQFF. CDR3 DNA sequence: TGTGCCAGCAGCCTCGGGACAGGGAGCTCCTACAATGAGCAGTTCTTC. The entire variable domain, with the rest obtained from reference TRBV7-9 and TRBJ2-1, is as follows: DTGVSQNPRHKITKRGQNVTFRCDPISEHNRLYWYRQTLGQGPEFLTYFQNEAQLEKSRLLSDRFSAERPKGSFSTLEIQRTEQGDSAMYLCASSLGTGSSYNEQFFGPGTRLTVL.

The chain recombines TRBV3-1 (or the pseudogene TRBV3-2) with TRBJ1-2; D is possibly TRBD1 (5 bases). Germline V gene sequence: CDR1 LGHDT, CDR2 YNNKEL (reference sequence). The CDR3 is 14 amino acids. V lost 7 bases, J lost 3 bases, and 15 bases lay in between. The CDR3 reads CASTPGGSDYGYTF. The CDR3 DNA reads as TGTGCCAGCACCCCCGGGGGGAGCGACTATGGCTACACCTTC.

This clone was detected only once. V is TRBV10-2 and J is TRBJ2-3, with 13 bases identical to TRBD2. The V gene's germline CDR1 is WSHSY and CDR2 SAAADI. This CDR3 comprises 16 residues. Trimming at V came to 7 bases and at J to 2 bases, leaving 6 bases not matched to a gene. As DNA, the CDR3 is TGCGCCAGCAAACTAGCGGGGGGGCGGGTCACAGATACGCAGTATTTT. It yields the protein CASKLAGGRVTDTQYF.

The rearrangement uses TRBV21-1 and TRBJ1-1; the DNA was not used to check the table's D call, TRBD1. TRBV21-1 is described as a pseudogene. The CDR3 is 17 residues long. The CDR3 loop reads CASSMTTGGPSNTEAFF. CDR3 DNA: TGTGCCAGCAGCATGACGACAGGGGGCCCGTCTAACACTGAAGCTTTCTTT.